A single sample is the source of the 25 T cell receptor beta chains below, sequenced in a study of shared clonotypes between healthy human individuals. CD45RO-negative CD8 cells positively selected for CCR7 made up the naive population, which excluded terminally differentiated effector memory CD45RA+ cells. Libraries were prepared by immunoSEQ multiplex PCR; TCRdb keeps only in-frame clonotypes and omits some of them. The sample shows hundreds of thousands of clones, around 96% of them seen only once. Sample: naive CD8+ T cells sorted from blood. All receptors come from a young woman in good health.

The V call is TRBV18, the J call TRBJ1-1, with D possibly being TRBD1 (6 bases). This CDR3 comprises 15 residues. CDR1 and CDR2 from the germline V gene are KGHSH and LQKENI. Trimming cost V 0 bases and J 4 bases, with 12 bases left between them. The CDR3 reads CASSPPGRGVTEAFF. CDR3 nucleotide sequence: TGTGCCAGCTCACCACCGGGCAGGGGAGTCACTGAAGCTTTCTTT.

The DNA of the CDR3 is TGTGCCAGCAGTTCCGCACAGGGGACCTACAATGAGCAGTTCTTC. Its protein is CASSSAQGTYNEQFF. The chain employs TRBV28 and TRBJ2-1, with 7 bases that match TRBD1. V was clipped by 4 bases and J by 2 bases; unmatched bases: 5. This CDR3 has 15 residues. From germline, CDR1 is MDHEN and CDR2 SYDVKM.

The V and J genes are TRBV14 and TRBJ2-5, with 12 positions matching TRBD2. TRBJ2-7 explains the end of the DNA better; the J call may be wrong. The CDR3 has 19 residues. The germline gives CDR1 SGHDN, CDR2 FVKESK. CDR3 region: CASSQEGRESRLAGDEQYF. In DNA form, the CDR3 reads TGTGCCAGCAGCCAAGAGGGCAGGGAATCGAGACTAGCGGGAGACGAGCAGTACTTC.

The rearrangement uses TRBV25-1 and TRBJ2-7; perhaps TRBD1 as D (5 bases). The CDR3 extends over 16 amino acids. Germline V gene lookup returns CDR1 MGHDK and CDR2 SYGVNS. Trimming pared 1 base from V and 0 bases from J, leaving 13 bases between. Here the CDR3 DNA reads TGTGCCAGCAGTGAATTAATAGGGGAAACCTCCTACGAGCAGTACTTC. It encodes CASSELIGETSYEQYF.

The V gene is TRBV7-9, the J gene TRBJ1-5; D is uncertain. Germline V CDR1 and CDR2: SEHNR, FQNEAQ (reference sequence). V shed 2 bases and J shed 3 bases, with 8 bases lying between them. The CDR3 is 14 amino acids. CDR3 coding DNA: TGTGCCAGCAGCTTAAGCGGGATCAATCAGCCCCAGCATTTT. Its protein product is CASSLSGINQPQHF.

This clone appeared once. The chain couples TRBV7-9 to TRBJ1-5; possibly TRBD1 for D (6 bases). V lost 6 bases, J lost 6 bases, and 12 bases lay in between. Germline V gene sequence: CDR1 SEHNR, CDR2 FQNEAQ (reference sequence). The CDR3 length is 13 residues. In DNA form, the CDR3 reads TGTGCCAGCAGTACCGGGACATCTCAGCCCCAGCATTTT. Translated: CASSTGTSQPQHF.

Written as DNA, the CDR3 is TGTGCCAGCAGCGACGGACTAGCGGGAGCCTACGAGCAGTACTTC. Translation gives CASSDGLAGAYEQYF. This sequence joins TRBV9 and TRBJ2-7, with 13 bases that match TRBD2. Germline CDR1 and CDR2: SGDLS and YYNGEE. This CDR3 contains 15 residues. Germline trimming cut 3 bases from V and 2 bases from J; bases unmatched to any gene: 2. Supplemented by reference TRBV9 and TRBJ2-7, the full variable domain reads DSGVTQTPKHLITATGQRVTLRCSPRSGDLSVYWYQQSLDQGLQFLIQYYNGEERAKGNILERFSAQQFPDLHSELNLSSLELGDSALYFCASSDGLAGAYEQYFGPGTRLTVT.

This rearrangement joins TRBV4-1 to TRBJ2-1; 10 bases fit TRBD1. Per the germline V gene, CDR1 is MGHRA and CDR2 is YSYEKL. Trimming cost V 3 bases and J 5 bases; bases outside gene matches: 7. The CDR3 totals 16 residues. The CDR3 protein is CASSQRPGTGDNEQFF. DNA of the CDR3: TGCGCCAGCAGCCAGAGACCCGGGACAGGGGACAATGAGCAGTTCTTC.

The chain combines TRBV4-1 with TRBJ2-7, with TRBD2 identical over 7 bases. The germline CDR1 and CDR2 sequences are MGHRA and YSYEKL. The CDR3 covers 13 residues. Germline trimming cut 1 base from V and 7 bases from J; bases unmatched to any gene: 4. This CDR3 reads CASSQGEGWEQYF. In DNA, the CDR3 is TGCGCCAGCAGCCAAGGGGAGGGCTGGGAGCAGTACTTC.

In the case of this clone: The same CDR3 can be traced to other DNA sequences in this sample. The CDR3 region is CASSLSRGYNEQFF. The CDR3 coding sequence is TGTGCCAGCAGTTTATCCAGGGGTTACAATGAGCAGTTCTTC. The chain has TRBV27 and TRBJ2-1; a weak D match, TRBD1 (6 bases). This CDR3 comprises 14 residues. Trimming took off 0 bases at V and 4 bases at J, with 7 bases between the two ends. CDR1 and CDR2 from the germline V gene are MNHEY and SMNVEV (reference sequence).

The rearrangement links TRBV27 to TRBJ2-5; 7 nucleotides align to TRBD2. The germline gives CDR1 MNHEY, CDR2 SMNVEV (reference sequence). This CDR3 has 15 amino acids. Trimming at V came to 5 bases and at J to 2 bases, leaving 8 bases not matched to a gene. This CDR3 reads CASSGERGGQETQYF. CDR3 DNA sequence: TGTGCCAGCAGTGGGGAGAGGGGAGGGCAAGAGACCCAGTACTTC.

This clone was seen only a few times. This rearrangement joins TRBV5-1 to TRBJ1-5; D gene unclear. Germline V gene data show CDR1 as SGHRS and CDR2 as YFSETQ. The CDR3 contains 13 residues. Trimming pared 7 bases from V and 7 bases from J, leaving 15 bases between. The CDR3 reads CASDNCGPQPQHF. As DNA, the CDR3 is TGCGCCAGCGATAATTGCGGGCCCCAGCCCCAGCATTTT.

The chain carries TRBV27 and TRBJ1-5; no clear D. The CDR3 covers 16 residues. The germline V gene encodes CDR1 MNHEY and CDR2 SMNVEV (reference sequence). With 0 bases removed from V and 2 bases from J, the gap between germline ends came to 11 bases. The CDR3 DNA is TGTGCCAGCAGTTTATCCCTATATGGGGGCAATCAGCCCCAGCATTTT. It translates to CASSLSLYGGNQPQHF.

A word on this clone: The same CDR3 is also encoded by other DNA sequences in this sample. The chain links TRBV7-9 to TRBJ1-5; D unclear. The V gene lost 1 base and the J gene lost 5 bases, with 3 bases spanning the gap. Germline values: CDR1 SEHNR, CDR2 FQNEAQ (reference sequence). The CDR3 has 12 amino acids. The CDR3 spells CASSLGYQPQHF. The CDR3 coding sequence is TGTGCCAGCAGCTTAGGTTATCAGCCCCAGCATTTT.

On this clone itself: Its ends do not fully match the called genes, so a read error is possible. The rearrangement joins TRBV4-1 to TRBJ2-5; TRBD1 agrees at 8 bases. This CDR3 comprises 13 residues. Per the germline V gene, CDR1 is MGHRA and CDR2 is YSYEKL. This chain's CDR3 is CATSPWTGETQYF. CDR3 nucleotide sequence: TGCGCCACCAGCCCCTGGACAGGGGAGACCCAGTACTTC.

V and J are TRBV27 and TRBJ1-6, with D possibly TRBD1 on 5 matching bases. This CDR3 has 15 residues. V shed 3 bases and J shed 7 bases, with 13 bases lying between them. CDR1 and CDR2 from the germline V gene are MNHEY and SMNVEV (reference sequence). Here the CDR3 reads CASSFTAGRNSPLHF. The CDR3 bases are TGTGCCAGCAGTTTCACAGCAGGGCGGAATTCACCCCTCCACTTT.

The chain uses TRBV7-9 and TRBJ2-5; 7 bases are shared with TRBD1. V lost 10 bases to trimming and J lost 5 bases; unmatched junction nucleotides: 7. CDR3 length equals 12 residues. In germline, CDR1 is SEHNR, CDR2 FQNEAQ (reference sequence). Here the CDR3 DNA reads TGTGCCACTCAGGGGGTCCGGGAGACCCAGTACTTC. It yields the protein CATQGVRETQYF.

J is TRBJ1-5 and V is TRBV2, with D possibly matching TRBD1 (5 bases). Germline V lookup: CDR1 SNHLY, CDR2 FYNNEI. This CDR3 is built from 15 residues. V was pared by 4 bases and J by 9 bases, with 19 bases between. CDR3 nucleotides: TGTGCCAGCAGTGGGTACAGCCTTTCTGGGGGGCCCCAGCATTTT. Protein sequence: CASSGYSLSGGPQHF.

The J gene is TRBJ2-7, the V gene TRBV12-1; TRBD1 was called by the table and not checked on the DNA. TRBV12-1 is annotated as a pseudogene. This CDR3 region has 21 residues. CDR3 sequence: CASSSDPRGGQGAPSSYEQYF. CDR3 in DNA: TGTGCCAGCAGCTCGGACCCGCGAGGGGGACAGGGGGCGCCGAGCTCCTACGAGCAGTACTTC.

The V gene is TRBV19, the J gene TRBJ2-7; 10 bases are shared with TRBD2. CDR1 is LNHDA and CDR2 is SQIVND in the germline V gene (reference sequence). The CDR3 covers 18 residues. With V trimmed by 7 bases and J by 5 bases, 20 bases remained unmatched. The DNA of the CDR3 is TGTGCCAGTAAAATGGGGCTAGCGGGAGTGTATCGAATCGACGAGCAGTACTTC. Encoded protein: CASKMGLAGVYRIDEQYF.

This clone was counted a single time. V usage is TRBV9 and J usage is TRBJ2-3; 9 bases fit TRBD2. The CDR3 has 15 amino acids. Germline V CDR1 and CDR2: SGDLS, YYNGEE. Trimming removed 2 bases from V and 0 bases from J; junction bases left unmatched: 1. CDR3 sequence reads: CASSVLAGSTDTQYF. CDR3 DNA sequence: TGTGCCAGCAGCGTTCTAGCGGGAAGCACAGATACGCAGTATTTT.

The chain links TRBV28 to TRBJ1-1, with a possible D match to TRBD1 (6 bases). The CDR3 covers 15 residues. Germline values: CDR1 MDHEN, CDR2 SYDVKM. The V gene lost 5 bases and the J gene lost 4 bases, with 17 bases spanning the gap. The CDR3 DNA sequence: TGTGCCAGCAGTAATTACAGGGAATGGGTCACTGAAGCTTTCTTT. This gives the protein CASSNYREWVTEAFF.

CDR3 sequence: CASSQVQDEQYF. The CDR3 DNA reads as TGCGCCAGCAGCCAAGTTCAGGACGAGCAGTACTTC. The chain couples TRBV4-1 to TRBJ2-5; D gene ambiguous. The tail of the sequence fits TRBJ2-7 better, so the J call may be wrong. CDR1 MGHRA and CDR2 YSYEKL come from the germline V gene. This CDR3 region has 12 residues.

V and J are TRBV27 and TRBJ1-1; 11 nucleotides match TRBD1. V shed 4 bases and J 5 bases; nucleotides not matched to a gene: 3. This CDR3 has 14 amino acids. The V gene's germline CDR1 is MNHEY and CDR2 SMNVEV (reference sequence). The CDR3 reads CASSSGDRGTEAFF. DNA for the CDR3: TGTGCCAGCAGTTCCGGGGACAGGGGGACTGAAGCTTTCTTT.

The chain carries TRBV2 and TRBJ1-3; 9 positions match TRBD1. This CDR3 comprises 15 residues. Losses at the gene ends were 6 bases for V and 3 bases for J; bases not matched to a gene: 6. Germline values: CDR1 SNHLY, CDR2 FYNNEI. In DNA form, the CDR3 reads TGTGCCAGCAGAACCGGACAGGGGATTGGAAACACCATATATTTT. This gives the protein CASRTGQGIGNTIYF.